This is a list of T cell receptor beta chains from one sample in a study of technical replicates of blood from a handful of donors. Generated by immunoSEQ multiplex PCR, the TCRdb table keeps only in-frame clones and is missing some. The table lists tens of thousands of clones, around 93% of them singletons, with about 4.5% in the top ten. The sample was PBMCs. The receptors were gathered from a human donor in good health. Some clones in this sample may be carry-over from other donors' samples. The CDR3 runs from the conserved cysteine through the conserved F or W. Fields, in order: clone size, D gene, V gene, J gene, CDR3 DNA, CDR3 protein. The D gene is left open where the match is weak. Clone size is given for some rows only: seen once, a few or many times, or a class if the clone is expanded.

clone_size: .; d_call: .; v_call: TRBV7-8; j_call: TRBJ1-2; cdr3_nt: TGTGCCAGCAGATCGGGGGGGTTAGGGAACTATGGCTACACCTTC; cdr3_aa: CASRSGGLGNYGYTF
clone_size: .; d_call: .; v_call: TRBV5-4; j_call: TRBJ2-1; cdr3_nt: TGTGCCAGCAGCTTAGACAGTTACCCGCAGTTCTTC; cdr3_aa: CASSLDSYPQFF
clone_size: once; d_call: .; v_call: TRBV29-1; j_call: TRBJ2-2; cdr3_nt: TGCAGCGTACTCAGGGGGGCGAACACCGGGGAGCTGTTTTTT; cdr3_aa: CSVLRGANTGELFF
clone_size: once; d_call: TRBD2; v_call: TRBV18; j_call: TRBJ2-7; cdr3_nt: TGTGCCAGCTCGGCCGGGACTAGCGCATCCTACTCCTACGAGCAGTACTTC; cdr3_aa: CASSAGTSASYSYEQYF
clone_size: .; d_call: TRBD1; v_call: TRBV18; j_call: TRBJ2-3; cdr3_nt: TGTGCCAGCTCACTCCAAACAGGGGGCAAGACAGATACGCAGTATTTT; cdr3_aa: CASSLQTGGKTDTQYF
clone_size: .; d_call: TRBD1; v_call: TRBV7-8; j_call: TRBJ2-7; cdr3_nt: TGTGCCAGCAGCTTAGCCTTGGGACAGGGGATTAGCTACGAGCAGTACTTC; cdr3_aa: CASSLALGQGISYEQYF
clone_size: .; d_call: TRBD2; v_call: TRBV30; j_call: TRBJ2-5; cdr3_nt: TGTGCCTGGAGAACTAGCGGACAAGAGACCCAGTACTTC; cdr3_aa: CAWRTSGQETQYF
clone_size: .; d_call: .; v_call: TRBV13; j_call: TRBJ2-3; cdr3_nt: TGTGCCAGCAGCTTATTCGGTCGAACTAGCACAGATACGCAGTATTTT; cdr3_aa: CASSLFGRTSTDTQYF
clone_size: .; d_call: TRBD2; v_call: TRBV15; j_call: TRBJ2-1; cdr3_nt: TGTGCCACCAGCAAGGACATTGGACTAGCGGGAGAGGAGAATGAGCAGTTCTTC; cdr3_aa: CATSKDIGLAGEENEQFF
clone_size: .; d_call: TRBD2; v_call: TRBV4-1; j_call: TRBJ2-7; cdr3_nt: TGCGCCAGCAGCCTTTACAGGACTAGCGGGAGGCACCTAAACTCCTACGAGCAGTACTTC; cdr3_aa: CASSLYRTSGRHLNSYEQYF
clone_size: .; d_call: TRBD2; v_call: TRBV27; j_call: TRBJ2-1; cdr3_nt: TGTGCCAGCAGTCCTAGCGGTAGCTCCTACAATGAGCAGTTCTTC; cdr3_aa: CASSPSGSSYNEQFF
clone_size: .; d_call: .; v_call: TRBV7-8; j_call: TRBJ1-6; cdr3_nt: TGTGCCAGCAGCTTAGTGGCCGGGAGCTCCTATAATTCACCCCTCCACTTT; cdr3_aa: CASSLVAGSSYNSPLHF
clone_size: .; d_call: .; v_call: TRBV6-5; j_call: TRBJ1-1; cdr3_nt: TGTGCCAGCAGTTACCGCAGTCAGGGGTTGAACACTGAAGCTTTCTTT; cdr3_aa: CASSYRSQGLNTEAFF
clone_size: .; d_call: .; v_call: TRBV21-1; j_call: TRBJ2-6; cdr3_nt: TGTGCCAGCAGCATGGACAGTCCACCTCTCTCTGGGGCCAACGTCCTGACTTTC; cdr3_aa: CASSMDSPPLSGANVLTF
clone_size: .; d_call: .; v_call: TRBV4-3; j_call: TRBJ2-2; cdr3_nt: TGCGCCAGCAGCCAAGATCCTGGCAGATCCACCGGGGAGCTGTTTTTT; cdr3_aa: CASSQDPGRSTGELFF
clone_size: .; d_call: TRBD2; v_call: TRBV5-1; j_call: TRBJ2-3; cdr3_nt: TGCGCCAGCAGCCCAACTAGCGGGGGACAGACAGATACGCAGTATTTT; cdr3_aa: CASSPTSGGQTDTQYF
clone_size: medium-sized; d_call: TRBD2; v_call: TRBV29-1; j_call: TRBJ2-5; cdr3_nt: TGCAGCGGGGCGGGAGGCCCTTTTGACCAGTACTTC; cdr3_aa: CSGAGGPFDQYF
clone_size: .; d_call: .; v_call: TRBV21-1; j_call: TRBJ1-1; cdr3_nt: TGTGCCAGCAACGGAGTCTGTGAGAACACTGAAGCTTTCTTT; cdr3_aa: CASNGVCENTEAFF
clone_size: few; d_call: TRBD1; v_call: TRBV4-3; j_call: TRBJ1-6; cdr3_nt: TGCGCCAGCAGCCAAGTGGCGACAGGGCAAAATCCCCTCCACTTT; cdr3_aa: CASSQVATGQNPLHF
clone_size: .; d_call: TRBD1; v_call: TRBV18; j_call: TRBJ1-2; cdr3_nt: TGTGCCAGCTCACCACCGACAGGGGTTGCTGGCTACACCTTC; cdr3_aa: CASSPPTGVAGYTF
clone_size: .; d_call: .; v_call: TRBV7-9; j_call: TRBJ1-3; cdr3_nt: TGTGCCAGCAGCTCCCTGCTTTCTAGCTCTGGAAACACCATATATTTT; cdr3_aa: CASSSLLSSSGNTIYF
clone_size: once; d_call: .; v_call: TRBV7-2; j_call: TRBJ1-1; cdr3_nt: TGCGCCAGCAGCCAAGAAGGGAGGAGAGCTTTCTTT; cdr3_aa: CASSQEGRRAFF
clone_size: .; d_call: .; v_call: TRBV4-2; j_call: TRBJ1-4; cdr3_nt: TGTGCCAGCAGCCAAGGTCAGATTAATGAAAAACTGTTTTTT; cdr3_aa: CASSQGQINEKLFF
clone_size: .; d_call: TRBD2; v_call: TRBV5-6; j_call: TRBJ2-7; cdr3_nt: TGTGCCAGCAGCTTATTAGCGGGGCCCAACTACGAGCAGTACTTC; cdr3_aa: CASSLLAGPNYEQYF
clone_size: .; d_call: .; v_call: TRBV19; j_call: TRBJ1-2; cdr3_nt: TGTGCCAGTATGCAGACTAACCCTTTCCTCTATGGCTACACCTTC; cdr3_aa: CASMQTNPFLYGYTF
clone_size: .; d_call: .; v_call: TRBV2; j_call: TRBJ1-1; cdr3_nt: TGTGCCAGCACCGGCACAGAGGGCACTGAAGCTTTCTTT; cdr3_aa: CASTGTEGTEAFF
clone_size: .; d_call: .; v_call: TRBV25-1; j_call: TRBJ1-2; cdr3_nt: TGTGCCACCCTACAAAACACAGGGAATGGCTACACCTTC; cdr3_aa: CATLQNTGNGYTF
clone_size: .; d_call: TRBD2; v_call: TRBV6-5; j_call: TRBJ2-7; cdr3_nt: TGTGCCAGCAGTGCTAGCGGGAGAAACTACGAGCAGTACTTC; cdr3_aa: CASSASGRNYEQYF
clone_size: once; d_call: TRBD2; v_call: TRBV29-1; j_call: TRBJ2-1; cdr3_nt: TGCAGCGTTGAAGGACTAGCGGACAATGAGCAGTTCTTC; cdr3_aa: CSVEGLADNEQFF
clone_size: .; d_call: .; v_call: TRBV6-5; j_call: TRBJ2-2; cdr3_nt: TGTGCCAGCAGTCGCCGACTAGCCGGGGAGCTGTTTTTT; cdr3_aa: CASSRRLAGELFF
clone_size: .; d_call: TRBD1; v_call: TRBV5-1; j_call: TRBJ2-1; cdr3_nt: TGCGCCACCCGGGACAGGGGGCATGAGCAGTTCTTC; cdr3_aa: CATRDRGHEQFF
clone_size: .; d_call: .; v_call: TRBV19; j_call: TRBJ2-6; cdr3_nt: TGTGCCAGTACTCTAGAGGGTCTTCGAGGGTTCTCTGGGGCCAACGTCCTGACTTTC; cdr3_aa: CASTLEGLRGFSGANVLTF
clone_size: .; d_call: TRBD2; v_call: TRBV5-1; j_call: TRBJ2-7; cdr3_nt: TGCGCCAGCAGCCCGGGACTAGCGGGGGAGCAGTACTTC; cdr3_aa: CASSPGLAGEQYF
clone_size: .; d_call: .; v_call: TRBV10-3; j_call: TRBJ2-7; cdr3_nt: TGTGCCATCAGTGATAGTTCTAGCGCCTCCTACGAGCAGTACTTC; cdr3_aa: CAISDSSSASYEQYF
clone_size: .; d_call: .; v_call: TRBV2; j_call: TRBJ2-7; cdr3_nt: TGTGCCAGCAGTGAAGCTGGTGGCTGGGAGCAGTACTTC; cdr3_aa: CASSEAGGWEQYF
clone_size: .; d_call: .; v_call: TRBV2; j_call: TRBJ1-1; cdr3_nt: TGTGCCAGCAGTTGGGACATGGGTGAAGCTTTCTTT; cdr3_aa: CASSWDMGEAFF
clone_size: once; d_call: TRBD1; v_call: TRBV10-3; j_call: TRBJ1-6; cdr3_nt: TGTGCCATCAGTGAGTCGACAGGGGGTTCGGGTAATTCACCCCTCCACTTT; cdr3_aa: CAISESTGGSGNSPLHF
clone_size: .; d_call: .; v_call: TRBV7-9; j_call: TRBJ1-4; cdr3_nt: TGTGCCAGCAGCTTTTGGGGCGTCGGTGAAAAACTGTTTTTT; cdr3_aa: CASSFWGVGEKLFF
clone_size: once; d_call: TRBD1; v_call: TRBV7-3; j_call: TRBJ2-7; cdr3_nt: TGTGCCAGCAGCTTCGCCGGACAGGCGGACGAGCAGTACTTC; cdr3_aa: CASSFAGQADEQYF
clone_size: .; d_call: TRBD2; v_call: TRBV12-5; j_call: TRBJ2-7; cdr3_nt: TGTGCTAGTGGTTTGGTAGGACTAGCGGTCAGGGACGAGCAGTACTTC; cdr3_aa: CASGLVGLAVRDEQYF
clone_size: .; d_call: .; v_call: TRBV15; j_call: TRBJ1-1; cdr3_nt: TGTGCCACCAGCAAAGATGCCAGGGCGGCCACTGAAGCTTTCTTT; cdr3_aa: CATSKDARAATEAFF
clone_size: .; d_call: TRBD1; v_call: TRBV10-1; j_call: TRBJ2-4; cdr3_nt: TGCGCCAGCAGTCGGGACAGGGGCCAAGCCAAAAACATTCAGTACTTC; cdr3_aa: CASSRDRGQAKNIQYF
clone_size: .; d_call: .; v_call: TRBV7-8; j_call: TRBJ1-4; cdr3_nt: TGTGCCAGCAGGCGGGGCGAGAATGAAAAACTGTTTTTT; cdr3_aa: CASRRGENEKLFF
clone_size: once; d_call: .; v_call: TRBV10-3; j_call: TRBJ2-1; cdr3_nt: TGTGCCATCAGTGAGTCGATCCAGGGCACCAATGAGCAGTTCTTC; cdr3_aa: CAISESIQGTNEQFF
clone_size: .; d_call: .; v_call: TRBV7-9; j_call: TRBJ1-3; cdr3_nt: TGTGCCAGCAGCGATTTGAGCTCTGGAAACACCATATATTTT; cdr3_aa: CASSDLSSGNTIYF
clone_size: .; d_call: TRBD1; v_call: TRBV5-4; j_call: TRBJ2-7; cdr3_nt: TGTGCCAGCAGCGGGGACAGGGACGAGCAGTACTTC; cdr3_aa: CASSGDRDEQYF
clone_size: once; d_call: TRBD1; v_call: TRBV19; j_call: TRBJ1-5; cdr3_nt: TGTGCCAGTAGTATACAGGGGGGCAATCAGCCCCAGCATTTT; cdr3_aa: CASSIQGGNQPQHF
clone_size: .; d_call: .; v_call: TRBV4-3; j_call: TRBJ1-4; cdr3_nt: TGCGCCAGCAGCCAAACAGGGTTCGGCGGAACTAATGAAAAACTGTTTTTT; cdr3_aa: CASSQTGFGGTNEKLFF
clone_size: .; d_call: TRBD2; v_call: TRBV7-6; j_call: TRBJ2-7; cdr3_nt: TGTGCCAGCAGCCGCCGGGGGGGGGACACCTACGAGCAGTACTTC; cdr3_aa: CASSRRGGDTYEQYF
clone_size: .; d_call: TRBD1; v_call: TRBV4-2; j_call: TRBJ1-4; cdr3_nt: TGTGCCAGCAGCCAATACATAGGACAGGGTGAAAAACTGTTTTTT; cdr3_aa: CASSQYIGQGEKLFF
clone_size: .; d_call: .; v_call: TRBV6-1; j_call: TRBJ2-7; cdr3_nt: TGTGCCAGCAGTGAAGCGCATCGGGTCTACGAGCAGTACTTC; cdr3_aa: CASSEAHRVYEQYF
clone_size: .; d_call: TRBD1; v_call: TRBV13; j_call: TRBJ1-6; cdr3_nt: TGTGCCAGCAGCTTCGGGGCCCCGGACAGGGAGGGTTCACCCCTCCACTTT; cdr3_aa: CASSFGAPDREGSPLHF
clone_size: .; d_call: TRBD2; v_call: TRBV7-9; j_call: TRBJ2-1; cdr3_nt: TGTGCCAGCAGCTTAGAGCGGGGATACAATGAGCAGTTCTTC; cdr3_aa: CASSLERGYNEQFF
clone_size: .; d_call: TRBD1; v_call: TRBV18; j_call: TRBJ1-2; cdr3_nt: TGTGCCAGCTCACAACCGGACAGGGAACAACGGGGCTACACCTTC; cdr3_aa: CASSQPDREQRGYTF